This T cell receptor (beta chain) was observed in a study of blood T cell repertoires in COVID-19. On the study more broadly: Samples taken during acute and convalescent COVID-19 were collected in the United States, Italy and Spain. Sample material is recorded as cDNA or gDNA derived from T cells, B-cell-depleted T cells, or PBMCs.

Under the authors' procedure: Estimation of nucleated cell counts was performed using reference gene primer amplification. The table came from immunoSEQ multiplex PCR; TCRdb's copy has only in-frame clones and leaves some out. D and trimming were read from the DNA, whereas the V and J calls and clone size are those reported in that table. The sample includes 150,000 to 200,000 clones, about 88% of them seen just once. The ends were cut back, 6 bases at V and 3 bases at J, with 14 bases in the middle. The CDR3 runs to 13 residues. CDR1 is SQVTM and CDR2 is ANQGSEA in the germline V gene. V and J are TRBV29-1 and TRBJ1-2; D is possibly TRBD1 (6 bases). The receptor's source is a human donor in a cohort sampled during active COVID-19. Sequencing input: peripheral blood. The CDR3 sequence is CSVGGHQYYGYTF. The CDR3 DNA sequence: TGCAGCGTGGGGGGGCACCAGTACTATGGCTACACCTTC.